Below are 23 T cell receptor beta chains sequenced from a single sample in a study of CD8 T cells in ankylosing spondylitis. Their antigens remain unidentified. Study results and caveats: Seemingly characteristic of ankylosing spondylitis blood was a TCR beta motif consisting of about 8 highly homologous variants.

TCRdb used MiXCR to reprocess the 5' RACE reads, holding one entry per CDR3 protein. The data hold 330,000 or so distinct CDR3 sequences, with roughly 8% observed a single time. The sequenced material came from blood, either unsorted or a sorted T cell fraction (not recorded which). Receptors were obtained from a male donor with ankylosing spondylitis.

This clonotype was counted between two and nine times. This chain connects TRBV9 to TRBJ2-2; the match to TRBD2 covers 9 bases. The CDR3 length is 14 residues. V shed 2 bases and J 8 bases; nucleotides not matched to a gene: 4. Germline assignment: CDR1 SGDLS and CDR2 YYNGEE. This CDR3 is CASSVSSGTGELFF. Here the CDR3 DNA reads TGTGCCAGCAGCGTCTCTAGCGGGACTGGGGAGCTGTTTTTT. The full variable domain, completed using reference TRBV9 and TRBJ2-2, is DSGVTQTPKHLITATGQRVTLRCSPRSGDLSVYWYQQSLDQGLQFLIQYYNGEERAKGNILERFSAQQFPDLHSELNLSSLELGDSALYFCASSVSSGTGELFFGEGSRLTVL.

The V and J genes are TRBV29-1 and TRBJ1-2, with D hard to call. Germline CDR1 is SQVTM and CDR2 is ANQGSEA. CDR3 size: 13 residues. V lost 1 base, J lost 2 bases, and 8 bases lay in between. For the CDR3, the DNA is TGCAGCGTTGAAGGACAACTGAACTATGGCTACACCTTC. Translating it yields CSVEGQLNYGYTF.

This clonotype was seen many times. This chain uses TRBV5-1 with TRBJ1-1; D not certain. CDR1 is SGHRS and CDR2 is YFSETQ in the germline V gene. This CDR3 is built from 14 residues. Trimming shortened V by 1 base and J by 0 bases, and 7 bases separated the two germline ends. The CDR3 DNA is TGCGCCAGCAGCTTGTCGGGATTGAACACTGAAGCTTTCTTT. Amino acid sequence: CASSLSGLNTEAFF.

This clonotype came up a few times. The rearrangement links TRBV27 to TRBJ2-6; D is possibly TRBD2 (5 bases). Germline V gene data show CDR1 as MNHEY and CDR2 as SMNVEV (reference sequence). CDR3 length equals 14 residues. V shed 7 bases and J shed 4 bases, with 11 bases lying between them. The CDR3 region is CASMWGAGANVLTF. The CDR3 nucleotides read TGTGCCAGCATGTGGGGAGCCGGGGCCAACGTCCTGACTTTC.

The chain has TRBV3-1 and TRBJ1-1, with 7 positions matching TRBD1. The CDR3 has 14 residues. V dropped 1 base and J dropped 3; count of bases not matched to a gene: 2. Germline-derived CDR1 and CDR2 are LGHDT and YNNKEL (reference sequence). Here the CDR3 reads CASSQGTGHTEAFF. As DNA, the CDR3 is TGTGCCAGCAGCCAAGGGACAGGCCACACTGAAGCTTTCTTT.

Notes on this clonotype: One junction end does not reproduce the germline sequence, and a read error may be involved. V is TRBV7-7 and J is TRBJ2-2; D gene ambiguous. This CDR3 region has 14 residues. Germline loops: CDR1 SSHAT, CDR2 FNYEAQ (reference sequence). Here the CDR3 reads CASSFNSYTGELFF. DNA of the CDR3: TGTGCTAGCAGCTTTAATTCATACACCGGGGAGCTGTTTTTT.

This clonotype came up a few times. The V gene is TRBV7-2, the J gene TRBJ2-3; 10 bases match TRBD2. With V trimmed by 6 bases and J by 0 bases, 9 bases remained unmatched. Germline V CDR1 and CDR2: SGHTA, FQGNSA. The CDR3 has 17 residues. The CDR3 sequence is CASRLPASGGSTDTQYF. CDR3 in DNA: TGTGCCAGCAGGTTACCCGCTAGCGGGGGAAGCACAGATACGCAGTATTTT. Full variable domain (remainder filled in from reference TRBV7-2 and TRBJ2-3): GAGVSQSPSNKVTEKGKDVELRCDPISGHTALYWYRQSLGQGLEFLIYFQGNSAPDKSGLPSDRFSAERTGGSVSTLTIQRTQQEDSAVYLCASRLPASGGSTDTQYFGPGTRLTVL.

This clonotype was seen a handful of times. The chain carries TRBV28 and TRBJ2-7, with D perhaps matching TRBD2 (6 bases). The CDR3 contains 15 residues. Trimming took off 4 bases at V and 2 bases at J, with 15 bases between the two ends. Germline assignment: CDR1 MDHEN and CDR2 SYDVKM. CDR3 bases: TGTGCCAGCAGTTCCCCCGGCGGGAATACCTACGAGCAGTACTTC. This sequence encodes CASSSPGGNTYEQYF. Supplemented by reference TRBV28 and TRBJ2-7, the full variable domain reads DVKVTQSSRYLVKRTGEKVFLECVQDMDHENMFWYRQDPGLGLRLIYFSYDVKMKEKGDIPEGYSVSREKKERFSLILESASTNQTSMYLCASSSPGGNTYEQYFGPGTRLTVT.

The chain is built from TRBV6-2 or TRBV6-3 and TRBJ2-7; D is uncertain. The germline V gene has CDR1 MNHEY and CDR2 SVGEGT. CDR3 length: 15 amino acids. The V gene lost 5 bases and the J gene lost 3 bases, with 17 bases spanning the gap. This CDR3 is CASSPQPRTRYEQYF. CDR3 DNA: TGTGCCAGCAGTCCTCAACCCCGGACCCGCTACGAGCAGTACTTC.

CDR3 DNA: TGTGCCATCAGTGAGGCTTGGAAGGGGGGGCAGTTCTTC. This gives the protein CAISEAWKGGQFF. The chain recombines TRBV10-3 with TRBJ2-1; D possibly uses TRBD1 or TRBD2 (6 bases each). The ends were cut back, 2 bases at V and 12 bases at J, with 14 bases in the middle. This CDR3 region has 13 residues. Germline lookup yields CDR1 ENHRY and CDR2 SYGVKD.

This clonotype came up many times. The germline gene is not matched at one end of the junction; a read error may be the cause. The chain has TRBV7-3 and TRBJ2-2, with D uncertain. CDR3 length: 14 residues. Germline V gene lookup returns CDR1 SGHTA and CDR2 FQGTGA. CDR3 loop: CASSLTVNAGELFF. The CDR3 DNA is TGTGCCAGCAGCTTAACTGTGAACGCCGGGGAGCTGTTTTTT.

This clonotype was seen ten or more times. The chain carries TRBV4-1 and TRBJ1-1; TRBD1 might be the D (5 bases). Trimming took 5 bases from V and 7 from J, leaving 14 bases between them. Germline V gene sequence: CDR1 MGHRA, CDR2 YSYEKL. The CDR3 has 13 amino acids. The CDR3 spells CASSFQTGLEAFF. The DNA of the CDR3 is TGCGCCAGCAGCTTTCAGACGGGACTTGAAGCTTTCTTT.

The rearrangement uses TRBV20-1 and TRBJ2-5, with TRBD2 matching 9 bases. CDR3 length: 14 residues. Germline assignment: CDR1 DFQATT and CDR2 SNEGSKA (reference sequence). The trim removed 5 bases at V and 5 bases at J, leaving 9 bases unmatched. The CDR3 DNA is TGCAGTGCTCACCGTAGCGGGAGTGGGGAGACCCAGTACTTC. Encoded protein: CSAHRSGSGETQYF.

The table lists this clonotype with many counts. The chain joins TRBV4-3 to TRBJ2-3; D is possibly TRBD1 (6 bases). The CDR3 extends over 13 amino acids. V lost 6 bases and J 4 bases, leaving 11 bases between the germline ends. CDR1 LGHNA and CDR2 YSLEER come from the germline V gene. The CDR3 nucleotides are TGCGCCAGCAGTCGGACAGTTGCAGATACGCAGTATTTT. It translates to CASSRTVADTQYF.

This clonotype was detected ten times or more. V usage is TRBV18 and J usage is TRBJ2-1; D not certain. This CDR3 spans 13 amino acids. Trimming stripped 8 bases from V and 4 bases from J, with 12 bases between. Germline V gene data show CDR1 as KGHSH and CDR2 as LQKENI. CDR3 protein: CASSPGRYNEQFF. DNA of the CDR3: TGTGCCAGCAGTCCCGGGCGTTACAATGAGCAGTTCTTC.

This clonotype was picked up a small number of times. The rearrangement links TRBV3-1 to TRBJ2-3; D ambiguous. Germline V gene sequence: CDR1 LGHDT, CDR2 YNNKEL (reference sequence). The CDR3 covers 14 residues. V lost 0 bases, J lost 4 bases, and 8 bases lay in between. The chain's CDR3 is CASSQDLVADTQYF. CDR3 nucleotide sequence: TGTGCCAGCAGCCAAGATCTAGTCGCAGATACGCAGTATTTT.

This rearrangement joins TRBV5-1 to TRBJ1-1; D remains ambiguous. Germline values: CDR1 SGHRS, CDR2 YFSETQ. V was pared by 2 bases and J by 5 bases, with 10 bases between. The CDR3 sequence is 13 residues long. This CDR3 is CASSLTVATEAFF. The CDR3 nucleotides read TGCGCCAGCAGCTTAACAGTCGCTACTGAAGCTTTCTTT.

J is TRBJ2-3 and V is TRBV20-1, with 12 bases fitting TRBD2. Germline CDR1 and CDR2: DFQATT and SNEGSKA (reference sequence). V was clipped by 3 bases and J by 4 bases; unmatched bases: 5. CDR3 size: 15 residues. The CDR3 DNA is TGCAGTGCTAGGAGACTAGCGGGAGCTTCAGATACGCAGTATTTT. Protein: CSARRLAGASDTQYF.

This sequence joins TRBV29-1 and TRBJ2-1; no reliable D call. The CDR3 has 14 residues. The V and J ends lost 4 bases and 6 bases respectively, with 16 bases between them. The germline V gene encodes CDR1 SQVTM and CDR2 ANQGSEA. CDR3 loop: CSVVPGFVANEQFF. Here the CDR3 DNA reads TGCAGCGTTGTCCCGGGCTTCGTTGCCAATGAGCAGTTCTTC.

This clonotype was seen only a few times. The chain is built from TRBV29-1 and TRBJ2-7; no definite D call. V lost 5 bases, J lost 2 bases, and 10 bases lay in between. Germline V CDR1 and CDR2: SQVTM, ANQGSEA. The CDR3 spans 12 residues. The CDR3 bases are TGCAGCGTTATAAAGGAGACCTACGAGCAGTACTTC. Protein: CSVIKETYEQYF.

This clonotype showed up just a few times. The chain carries TRBV2 and TRBJ2-3; D gene ambiguous. Trimming stripped 6 bases from V and 8 bases from J, with 18 bases between. The length of the CDR3 is 14 residues. Germline V gives CDR1 SNHLY, CDR2 FYNNEI. The CDR3 here is CASSPDGDGVTQYF. DNA of the CDR3: TGTGCCAGCAGCCCCGACGGAGACGGAGTTACGCAGTATTTT.

This clonotype appeared many times. The chain is built from TRBV5-1 and TRBJ2-1; 9 nucleotides agree with TRBD2. The ends lost 2 bases at V and 8 bases at J; junction bases unmatched: 8. The CDR3 spans 15 residues. Germline values: CDR1 SGHRS, CDR2 YFSETQ. The CDR3 spells CASSFISGRWDEQFF. CDR3 sequence (DNA): TGCGCCAGCAGCTTCATTAGCGGGAGATGGGATGAGCAGTTCTTC.

The rearrangement uses TRBV7-9 and TRBJ1-2; D is ambiguous. V was clipped by 6 bases and J by 1 base, with 15 bases between them. The CDR3 extends over 15 amino acids. Germline V gene sequence: CDR1 SEHNR, CDR2 FQNEAQ (reference sequence). The CDR3 bases are TGTGCCAGCAGTAGTAGTATGGACCTTAACTATGGCTACACCTTC. This codes for CASSSSMDLNYGYTF.